This record concerns one T cell receptor (beta chain) sequence. The antigen remains undetermined. The investigators reverse transcribed all of the isolated RNA, so they sequenced expressed TCRB transcripts. The repertoire was sequenced with immunoSEQ multiplex PCR; TCRdb's copy has only in-frame clones and lacks some. The data show hundreds of thousands of clones, over 11% seen once. These data originate in a study of beta chain features in type 1 diabetes. In the study overall: The examined sorted cells totaled about 110 million across samples.

The single heparinised draw taken from each donor contained about 120 mL of blood on average. The study's findings and limits: PCR, the amplification step, might favor shorter templates, equally in patients and controls. There was a moderate but significant shortening of TCRB CDR3s in all four CD4+ subsets of Type 1 diabetes patients. The VDJ junctions of type 1 diabetes patients carried fewer insertions and more deletions.

Input material: naive CD4+ T cells from blood. The source is a man aged 18 to 29 with type 1 diabetes.

The CDR3 loop is CASSYENQPQHF. In nucleotides, the CDR3 is TGTGCCAGCAGTTACGAGAATCAGCCCCAGCATTTT. The V gene is TRBV6-6, the J gene TRBJ1-5; D ambiguous. The CDR3 sequence is 12 residues long. V was cut by 2 bases and J by 4 bases, with 3 bases left in between. The germline gives CDR1 MNHNY, CDR2 SVGAGI (reference sequence).